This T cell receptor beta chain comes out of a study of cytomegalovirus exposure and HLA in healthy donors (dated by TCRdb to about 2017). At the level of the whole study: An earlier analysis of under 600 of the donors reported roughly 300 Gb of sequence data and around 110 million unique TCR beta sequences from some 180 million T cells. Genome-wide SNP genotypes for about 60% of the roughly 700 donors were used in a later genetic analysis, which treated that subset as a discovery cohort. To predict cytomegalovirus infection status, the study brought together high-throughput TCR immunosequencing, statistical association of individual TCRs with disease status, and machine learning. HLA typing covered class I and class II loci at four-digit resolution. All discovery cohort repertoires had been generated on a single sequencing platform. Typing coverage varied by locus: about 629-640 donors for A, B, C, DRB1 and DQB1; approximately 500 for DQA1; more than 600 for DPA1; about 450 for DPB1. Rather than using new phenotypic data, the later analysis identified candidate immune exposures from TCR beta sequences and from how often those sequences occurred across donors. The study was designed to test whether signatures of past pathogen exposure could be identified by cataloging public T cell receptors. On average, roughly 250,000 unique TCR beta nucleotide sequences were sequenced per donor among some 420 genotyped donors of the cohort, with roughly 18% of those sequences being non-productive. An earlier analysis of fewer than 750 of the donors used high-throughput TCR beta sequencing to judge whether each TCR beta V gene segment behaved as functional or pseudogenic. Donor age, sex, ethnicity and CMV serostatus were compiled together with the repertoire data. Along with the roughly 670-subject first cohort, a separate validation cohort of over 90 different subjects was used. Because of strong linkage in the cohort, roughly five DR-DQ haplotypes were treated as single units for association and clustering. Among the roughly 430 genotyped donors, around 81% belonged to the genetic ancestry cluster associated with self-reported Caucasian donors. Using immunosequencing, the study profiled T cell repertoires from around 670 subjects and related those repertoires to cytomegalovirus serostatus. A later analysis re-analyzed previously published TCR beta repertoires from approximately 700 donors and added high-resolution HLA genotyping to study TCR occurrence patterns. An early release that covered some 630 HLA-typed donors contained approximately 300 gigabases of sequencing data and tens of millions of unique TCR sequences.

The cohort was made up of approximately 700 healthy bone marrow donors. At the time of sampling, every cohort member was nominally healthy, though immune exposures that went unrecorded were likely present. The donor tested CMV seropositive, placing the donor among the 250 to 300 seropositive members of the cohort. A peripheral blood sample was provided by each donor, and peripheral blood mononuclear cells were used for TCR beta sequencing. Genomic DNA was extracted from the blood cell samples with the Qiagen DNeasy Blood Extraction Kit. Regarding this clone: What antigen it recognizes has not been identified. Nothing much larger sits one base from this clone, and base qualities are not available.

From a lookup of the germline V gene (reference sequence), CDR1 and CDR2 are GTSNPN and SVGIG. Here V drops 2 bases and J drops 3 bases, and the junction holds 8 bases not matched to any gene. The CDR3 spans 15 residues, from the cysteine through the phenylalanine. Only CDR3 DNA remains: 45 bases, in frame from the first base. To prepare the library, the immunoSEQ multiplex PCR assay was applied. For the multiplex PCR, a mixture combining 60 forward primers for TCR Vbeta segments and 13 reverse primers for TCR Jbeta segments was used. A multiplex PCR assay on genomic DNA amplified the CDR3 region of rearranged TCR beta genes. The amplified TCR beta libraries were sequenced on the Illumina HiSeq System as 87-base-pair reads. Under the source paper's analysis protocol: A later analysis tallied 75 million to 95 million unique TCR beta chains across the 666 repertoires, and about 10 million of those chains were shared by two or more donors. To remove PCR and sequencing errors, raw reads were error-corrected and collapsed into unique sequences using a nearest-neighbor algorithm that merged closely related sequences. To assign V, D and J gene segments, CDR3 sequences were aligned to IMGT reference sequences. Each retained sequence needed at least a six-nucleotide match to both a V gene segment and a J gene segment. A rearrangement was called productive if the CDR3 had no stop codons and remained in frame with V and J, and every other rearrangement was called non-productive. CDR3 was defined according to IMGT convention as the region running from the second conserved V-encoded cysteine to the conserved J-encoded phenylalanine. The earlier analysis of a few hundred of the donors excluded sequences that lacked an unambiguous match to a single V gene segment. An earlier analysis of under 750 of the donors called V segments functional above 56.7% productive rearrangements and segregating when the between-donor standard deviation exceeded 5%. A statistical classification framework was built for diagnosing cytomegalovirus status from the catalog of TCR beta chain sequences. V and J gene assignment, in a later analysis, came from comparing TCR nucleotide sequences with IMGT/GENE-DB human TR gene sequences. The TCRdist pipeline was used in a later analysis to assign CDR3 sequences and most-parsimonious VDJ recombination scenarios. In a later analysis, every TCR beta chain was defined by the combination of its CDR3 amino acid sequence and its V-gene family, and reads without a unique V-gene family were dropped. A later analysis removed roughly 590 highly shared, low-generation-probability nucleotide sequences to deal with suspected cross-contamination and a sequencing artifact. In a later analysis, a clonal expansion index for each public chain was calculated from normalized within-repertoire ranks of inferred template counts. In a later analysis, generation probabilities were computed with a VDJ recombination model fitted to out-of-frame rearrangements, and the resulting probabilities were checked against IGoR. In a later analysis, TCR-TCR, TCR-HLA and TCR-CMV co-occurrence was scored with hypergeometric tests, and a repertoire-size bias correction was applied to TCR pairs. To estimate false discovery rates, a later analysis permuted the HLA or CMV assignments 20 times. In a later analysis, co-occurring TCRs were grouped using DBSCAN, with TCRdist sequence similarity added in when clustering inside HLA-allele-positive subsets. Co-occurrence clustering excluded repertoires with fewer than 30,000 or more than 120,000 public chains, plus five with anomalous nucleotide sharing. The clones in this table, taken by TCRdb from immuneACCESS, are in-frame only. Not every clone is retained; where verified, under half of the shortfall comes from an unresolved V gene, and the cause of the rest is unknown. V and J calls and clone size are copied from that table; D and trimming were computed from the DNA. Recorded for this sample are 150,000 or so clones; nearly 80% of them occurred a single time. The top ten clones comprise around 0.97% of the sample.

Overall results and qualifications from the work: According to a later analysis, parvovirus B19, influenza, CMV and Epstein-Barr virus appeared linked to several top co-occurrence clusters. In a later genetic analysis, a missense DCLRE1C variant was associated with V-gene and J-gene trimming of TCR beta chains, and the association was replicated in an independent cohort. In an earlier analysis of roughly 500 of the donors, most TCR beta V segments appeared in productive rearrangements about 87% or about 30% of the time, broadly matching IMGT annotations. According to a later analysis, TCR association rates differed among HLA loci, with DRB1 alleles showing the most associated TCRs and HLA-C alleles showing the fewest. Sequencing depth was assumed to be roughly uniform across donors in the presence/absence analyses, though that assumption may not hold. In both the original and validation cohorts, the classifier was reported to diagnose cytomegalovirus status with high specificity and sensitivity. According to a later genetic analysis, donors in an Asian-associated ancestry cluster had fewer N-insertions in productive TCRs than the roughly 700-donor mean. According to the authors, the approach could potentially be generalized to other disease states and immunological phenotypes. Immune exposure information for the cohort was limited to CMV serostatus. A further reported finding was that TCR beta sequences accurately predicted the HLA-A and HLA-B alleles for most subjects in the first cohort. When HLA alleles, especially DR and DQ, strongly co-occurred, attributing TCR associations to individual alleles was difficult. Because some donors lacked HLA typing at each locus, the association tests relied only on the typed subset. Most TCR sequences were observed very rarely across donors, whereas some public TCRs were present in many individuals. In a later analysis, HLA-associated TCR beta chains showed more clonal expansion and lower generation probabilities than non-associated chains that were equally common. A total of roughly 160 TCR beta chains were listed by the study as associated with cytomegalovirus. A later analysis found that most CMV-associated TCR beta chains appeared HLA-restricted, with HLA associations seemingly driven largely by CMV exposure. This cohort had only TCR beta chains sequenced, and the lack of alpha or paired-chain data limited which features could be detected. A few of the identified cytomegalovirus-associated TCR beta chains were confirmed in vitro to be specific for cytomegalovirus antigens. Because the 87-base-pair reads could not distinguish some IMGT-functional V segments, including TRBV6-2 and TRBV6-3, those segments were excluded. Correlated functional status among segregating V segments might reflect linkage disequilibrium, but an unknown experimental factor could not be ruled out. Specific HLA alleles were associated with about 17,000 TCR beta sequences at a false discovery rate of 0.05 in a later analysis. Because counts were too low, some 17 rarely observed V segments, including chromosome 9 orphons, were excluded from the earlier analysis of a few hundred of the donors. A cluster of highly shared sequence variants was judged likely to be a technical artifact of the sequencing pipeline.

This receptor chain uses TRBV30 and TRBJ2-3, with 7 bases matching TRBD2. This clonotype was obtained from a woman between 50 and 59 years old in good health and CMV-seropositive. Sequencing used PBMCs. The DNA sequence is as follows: TGTGCCTGGAGTTCCGCGGGACTAAGAACAGATACGCAGTATTTT. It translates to CAWSSAGLRTDTQYF.